These T cell receptor beta chains were read from a single sample in a study of long-term antiretroviral therapy in people with HIV. The repertoire was sequenced with immunoSEQ multiplex PCR; TCRdb's copy has only in-frame clones and lacks some. Of about 18,000 clones in the sample, roughly 80% were seen once. The sample was unsorted PBMCs, taken 0.6 years after starting antiretroviral therapy. The receptor set was obtained from a woman between 18 and 29 years old with HIV. The conserved cysteine and the conserved F or W are not part of the CDR3 here. D genes are given only for firm matches.

CDR3	V	J	D
SVGQGSNYGYT	TRBV29-1	TRBJ1-2	.
ASSSKTGGYGYT	TRBV7-9	TRBJ1-2	TRBD1
ASRGRDYGYT	TRBV6-5	TRBJ1-2	.
ASRQLNQPQH	TRBV6-1	TRBJ1-5	.
ASSHGGGNTEAF	TRBV27	TRBJ1-1	.
ASSQDYPPAYNEKLF	TRBV4-3	TRBJ1-4	.
AGGLSGGYAEQF	TRBV30	TRBJ2-1	.
AWSAGQENSPLH	TRBV30	TRBJ1-6	TRBD1
ASSTQTSYNSPLH	TRBV7-2	TRBJ1-6	.
ASSLDGYTYEQY	TRBV28	TRBJ2-7	.
ASSTDLPSTQY	TRBV7-3	TRBJ2-3	.
ASSEDVVAF	TRBV6-1	TRBJ1-1	.
ASSVGASGSNEQF	TRBV9	TRBJ2-1	TRBD2
ASSHGTSGNEQY	TRBV5-1	TRBJ2-7	TRBD2
ASSLRLASGGRETQY	TRBV4-2	TRBJ2-5	TRBD2
ASTELGTDTQY	TRBV6-6	TRBJ2-3	.
ASRMESYNEQF	TRBV2	TRBJ2-1	.
ASRGARVNTGELF	TRBV6-6	TRBJ2-2	.
ASSEGLAGAGEQY	TRBV25-1	TRBJ2-7	TRBD2
ASSTSGRAIDTQY	TRBV9	TRBJ2-3	TRBD2
ASSYNSPLH	TRBV28	TRBJ1-6	.
ASSYSNREQY	TRBV6-5	TRBJ2-7	.
ASGITGLQPQH	TRBV25-1	TRBJ1-5	.
ATSRDNSEVYGYT	TRBV15	TRBJ1-2	.
ASSPNTVGYT	TRBV5-6	TRBJ1-2	.
ASSPRVGRYYNEQF	TRBV7-2	TRBJ2-1	TRBD2
ASSLAEQGSEAF	TRBV5-1	TRBJ1-1	.
ASSSLDGSSGNTIY	TRBV28	TRBJ1-3	.
ASSPTMNTEAF	TRBV5-5	TRBJ1-1	.
ASRRGHGMAAYGYT	TRBV28	TRBJ1-2	.
ASSYIAGGTDTQY	TRBV6-6	TRBJ2-3	TRBD2
ASTKGTGVHYGYT	TRBV21-1	TRBJ1-2	.
ASSLGLRQQETQY	TRBV5-1	TRBJ2-5	.
ASSDGQSQEKLF	TRBV6-1	TRBJ1-4	.
ASSFMGTANTEAF	TRBV7-9	TRBJ1-1	TRBD1
ASSLAGSGRGTDTQY	TRBV5-1	TRBJ2-3	TRBD2
ASSLTDGNYNEQF	TRBV7-9	TRBJ2-1	.
ASSMRWGAAVGEAF	TRBV19	TRBJ1-1	.
ASRQDTSTDTQY	TRBV9	TRBJ2-3	.
ASRTENTGELF	TRBV6-5	TRBJ2-2	.
ASSPGGTDTQY	TRBV5-8	TRBJ2-3	TRBD2
ASSASSYGYT	TRBV5-1	TRBJ1-2	.
ATRPYSPGELF	TRBV6-5	TRBJ2-2	.
ASSKLGLSGTYNEQF	TRBV5-6	TRBJ2-1	.
ASSLPTNYEQY	TRBV28	TRBJ2-7	.
ASSLLAGDYEQY	TRBV11-2	TRBJ2-7	TRBD2
ASGSTLEQY	TRBV27	TRBJ2-7	.
ASSLNSHNQPQH	TRBV7-9	TRBJ1-5	.
ASSLAYRTEAF	TRBV7-2	TRBJ1-1	.
ASSKDNSGNSYEQY	TRBV21-1	TRBJ2-7	.